Shown below are 30 T cell receptor beta chains from a single sample sequenced in a study of response to subunit inactivated influenza vaccine. MiXCR was run by TCRdb on the RT-PCR reads, yielding one entry per CDR3 protein. This table holds 700,000 to 900,000 distinct CDR3 sequences, less than 25% found once. The sequencing here drew on PBMCs from blood, taken 5 to 6 days after vaccination. Source of these receptors: a man in his forties or fifties who received an inactivated influenza vaccine.

The CDR3 spells CASRLGAGGNQPQHF. CDR3 coding DNA: TGTGCCAGCAGATTAGGGGCGGGTGGCAATCAGCCCCAGCATTTT. The chain employs TRBV6-5 and TRBJ1-5; D is perhaps TRBD1 (5 bases). Germline V gene sequence: CDR1 MNHEY, CDR2 SVGAGI. There are 15 residues in the CDR3. Trimming stripped 6 bases from V and 2 bases from J, with 14 bases between.

This rearrangement joins TRBV20-1 to TRBJ2-2; D not certain. The CDR3 is made up of 11 amino acids. With 5 bases removed from V and 8 bases from J, the gap between germline ends came to 9 bases. Germline lookup yields CDR1 DFQATT and CDR2 SNEGSKA (reference sequence). CDR3 DNA: TGCAGTGCTCCCCGTTGGGGGGAGCTGTTTTTT. It translates to CSAPRWGELFF.

The chain couples TRBV29-1 to TRBJ2-6; 8 bases are a match to TRBD1. Losses at the gene ends were 5 bases for V and 4 bases for J; bases not matched to a gene: 7. The CDR3 is 15 amino acids. CDR1 SQVTM and CDR2 ANQGSEA come from the germline V gene. The CDR3 loop is CSVRTGLSGANVLTF. CDR3 coding DNA: TGCAGCGTTAGGACAGGGCTATCCGGGGCCAACGTCCTGACTTTC.

The V and J genes are TRBV6-2 or TRBV6-3 and TRBJ2-2, with 10 bases identical to TRBD2. CDR3 size: 16 residues. Trimming at V came to 5 bases and at J to 5 bases, leaving 8 bases not matched to a gene. CDR1 MNHEY and CDR2 SVGEGT come from the germline V gene. CDR3 loop: CASSALQGLATGELFF. CDR3 nucleotide sequence: TGTGCCAGCAGTGCACTCCAGGGACTAGCGACCGGGGAGCTGTTTTTT.

This clonotype has just a few counts. This chain connects TRBV5-6 to TRBJ2-3; D is ambiguous. CDR3 length: 12 amino acids. CDR1 is SGHDT and CDR2 is YYEEEE in the germline V gene. V was trimmed by 0 bases and J by 7 bases, leaving 6 bases between them. The CDR3 loop is CASSLAEYTQYF. The CDR3 region has the DNA TGTGCCAGCAGCTTGGCCGAGTATACGCAGTATTTT.

The V and J genes are TRBV20-1 and TRBJ1-3; 7 bases fit TRBD1. The CDR3 extends over 16 amino acids. Germline values: CDR1 DFQATT, CDR2 SNEGSKA (reference sequence). V lost 5 bases, J lost 6 bases, and 16 bases stayed unmatched. This CDR3 is CSAPVSSGTELNTIYF. Written as DNA, the CDR3 is TGCAGTGCTCCTGTCTCTTCCGGGACAGAATTAAACACCATATATTTT.

This chain uses TRBV25-1 with TRBJ2-1, with 13 bases aligning to TRBD2. J lost 8 bases, V lost 5 bases, and 6 bases had no gene match. The germline CDR1 and CDR2 sequences are MGHDK and SYGVNS. This CDR3 is built from 15 residues. The CDR3 DNA is TGTGCCAGCAGTAGGACTAGCGGGAGTACCGATGAGCAGTTCTTC. It codes for CASSRTSGSTDEQFF.

This clonotype turned up a few times. This sequence joins TRBV6-4 and TRBJ2-1; 10 bases agree with TRBD1. V shed 4 bases, J shed 9 bases, and the junction held 6 bases outside the gene matches. From germline, CDR1 is MRHNA and CDR2 SNTAGT. This CDR3 contains 14 residues. DNA of the CDR3: TGTGCCAGCAGTGCCCAGACAGGGGGCTTTGAGCAGTTCTTC. The encoded protein is CASSAQTGGFEQFF.

This clonotype was detected only a few times. V usage is TRBV5-1 and J usage is TRBJ1-2; no definite D call. V lost 0 bases and J lost 0, with 18 bases in between. This CDR3 is 18 amino acids long. From germline, CDR1 is SGHRS and CDR2 YFSETQ. CDR3 sequence: CASSLAVTNLHTNYGYTF. The CDR3 DNA reads as TGCGCCAGCAGCTTGGCCGTAACCAATCTTCATACTAACTATGGCTACACCTTC.

This clonotype has a handful of counts. The chain is built from TRBV4-1 and TRBJ1-2, with D possibly being TRBD1 (5 bases). The CDR3 extends over 15 amino acids. CDR1 MGHRA and CDR2 YSYEKL come from the germline V gene. V lost 4 bases and J lost 1, with 13 bases in between. The CDR3 DNA follows: TGCGCCAGCAGCCCAAGCCTACAGGATAACTATGGCTACACCTTC. This encodes CASSPSLQDNYGYTF.

The V call is TRBV10-2, the J call TRBJ2-5; the match to TRBD2 covers 7 bases. V trimming: 0 bases; J trimming: 6 bases; junction bases outside the gene matches: 4. From germline, CDR1 is WSHSY and CDR2 SAAADI. The CDR3 is made up of 14 amino acids. CDR3 sequence: CASSESAGVKTQYF. Here the CDR3 DNA reads TGCGCCAGCAGTGAGTCGGCGGGGGTGAAGACCCAGTACTTC.

The chain links TRBV7-9 to TRBJ2-7, with 9 bases fitting TRBD2. The CDR3 has 12 residues. The V gene's germline CDR1 is SEHNR and CDR2 FQNEAQ (reference sequence). J was trimmed by 11 bases and V by 5 bases; bases with no gene match: 7. CDR3 region: CASSQAGGLEYF. The CDR3 nucleotides are TGTGCCAGCAGCCAAGCGGGGGGCCTCGAGTACTTC.

This clonotype turned up a few times. The chain joins TRBV28 to TRBJ2-7, with TRBD1 identical over 8 bases. CDR3 length: 16 residues. The V gene's germline CDR1 is MDHEN and CDR2 SYDVKM. V was clipped by 2 bases and J by 3 bases; unmatched bases: 9. The CDR3 bases are TGTGCCAGCAGTTTAGGCCTCGGACAGGGCAACTACGAGCAGTACTTC. Protein sequence: CASSLGLGQGNYEQYF.

The chain combines TRBV28 with TRBJ2-1; D not certain. Trimming removed 5 bases at V and 6 bases at J, with 14 bases between. CDR1 MDHEN and CDR2 SYDVKM come from the germline V gene. The CDR3 length is 14 residues. As DNA, the CDR3 is TGTGCCAGCAGTCGCCCCTCCTTGAGCAATGAGCAGTTCTTC. Amino acid sequence: CASSRPSLSNEQFF. The variable domain in full, with the rest retrieved from reference TRBV28 and TRBJ2-1, is DVKVTQSSRYLVKRTGEKVFLECVQDMDHENMFWYRQDPGLGLRLIYFSYDVKMKEKGDIPEGYSVSREKKERFSLILESASTNQTSMYLCASSRPSLSNEQFFGPGTRLTVL.

This chain connects TRBV6-5 to TRBJ2-2; D gene unclear. CDR1 is MNHEY and CDR2 is SVGAGI in the germline V gene. V gave up 3 bases and J gave up 2 bases, with 13 bases separating them. The CDR3 has 16 amino acids. The CDR3 reads CASSYYSYTNTGELFF. The DNA for the CDR3 is TGTGCCAGCAGTTATTACTCTTACACCAACACCGGGGAGCTGTTTTTT.

This chain uses TRBV5-1 with TRBJ2-7, with 8 positions matching TRBD1. Germline CDR1 reads SGHRS; CDR2 reads YFSETQ. With V trimmed by 0 bases and J by 4 bases, 15 bases remained unmatched. CDR3 size: 18 residues. CDR3: CASSLGRGPGQGRYEQYF. CDR3 DNA: TGCGCCAGCAGCTTGGGGAGGGGACCAGGACAGGGAAGGTACGAGCAGTACTTC. Using reference TRBV5-1 and TRBJ2-7 for the parts outside the CDR3, the full variable domain is KAGVTQTPRYLIKTRGQQVTLSCSPISGHRSVSWYQQTPGQGLQFLFEYFSETQRNKGNFPGRFSGRQFSNSRSEMNVSTLELGDSALYLCASSLGRGPGQGRYEQYFGPGTRLTVT.

This clonotype was seen only a few times. V and J are TRBV7-9 and TRBJ2-7; 10 bases are shared with TRBD2. V lost 6 bases, J lost 5 bases, and 7 bases stayed unmatched. Germline CDR1 SEHNR, CDR2 FQNEAQ (reference sequence). This CDR3 is 14 amino acids long. CDR3 in DNA: TGTGCCAGCAGTATAGCGGGAGGCGCCCACGAGCAGTACTTC. It translates to CASSIAGGAHEQYF.

V gene TRBV20-1 combines with J gene TRBJ1-2; D gene unclear. Germline loops: CDR1 DFQATT, CDR2 SNEGSKA (reference sequence). V was trimmed by 4 bases and J by 4 bases, leaving 13 bases between them. The CDR3 sequence is 13 residues long. CDR3 sequence reads: CSATPGRSYGYTF. The CDR3 DNA follows: TGCAGTGCTACCCCGGGCAGGAGCTATGGCTACACCTTC.

The chain recombines TRBV3-1 with TRBJ2-5, with TRBD2 matching over 15 bases. The CDR3 loop spans 15 amino acids. The junction had 5 bases not matched to a gene; V was cut back by 7 bases and J by 5 bases. Germline CDR1 LGHDT, CDR2 YNNKEL (reference sequence). CDR3 residues: CASNPGLAGGETQYF. Written as DNA, the CDR3 is TGTGCCAGCAACCCGGGACTAGCGGGAGGTGAGACCCAGTACTTC.

V gene TRBV12-3 or TRBV12-4 combines with J gene TRBJ1-2; D gene ambiguous. CDR3 length equals 13 residues. V dropped 2 bases and J dropped 3 bases, with 7 bases sitting between them. The DNA of the CDR3 is TGTGCCAGCAGTTTAACGTCGGACTATGGCTACACCTTC. Translated: CASSLTSDYGYTF.

There are a few counts of this clonotype. V usage is TRBV7-9 and J usage is TRBJ2-5; TRBD1 aligns across 8 bases. With V trimmed by 3 bases and J by 2 bases, 5 bases remained unmatched. CDR1 and CDR2 from the germline V gene are SEHNR and FQNEAQ (reference sequence). This CDR3 comprises 15 residues. The CDR3 is CASSFGQGRQETQYF. The CDR3 DNA follows: TGTGCCAGCAGCTTTGGACAGGGTCGGCAAGAGACCCAGTACTTC.

The chain links TRBV29-1 to TRBJ2-3; 13 positions agree with TRBD2. CDR1 and CDR2 (germline): SQVTM, ANQGSEA. The CDR3 is made up of 14 amino acids. Germline trimming cut 6 bases from V and 6 bases from J; bases unmatched to any gene: 6. The CDR3 here is CSVPGLAGTDTQYF. The CDR3 DNA is TGCAGCGTCCCGGGACTAGCGGGAACGGATACGCAGTATTTT.

The chain joins TRBV24-1 to TRBJ1-4, with 8 positions matching TRBD1. The ends lost 9 bases at V and 4 bases at J; junction bases unmatched: 6. Germline V gene sequence: CDR1 KGHDR, CDR2 SFDVKD. The CDR3 has 14 residues. This CDR3 is CATGAGGSNEKLFF. The CDR3 DNA reads as TGTGCCACCGGAGCAGGGGGCAGTAATGAAAAACTGTTTTTT.

The sample holds many counts of this clonotype. The genes are TRBV15 and TRBJ2-1, with 12 bases identical to TRBD2. Germline V gene data show CDR1 as LNHNV and CDR2 as YYDKDF (reference sequence). Germline trimming cut 8 bases from V and 4 bases from J; bases unmatched to any gene: 0. The CDR3 runs to 13 residues. DNA of the CDR3: TGTGCCACCGGACTAGCGGGGTACAATGAGCAGTTCTTC. Translating it yields CATGLAGYNEQFF. Full variable domain (rest looked up from reference TRBV15 and TRBJ2-1): DAMVIQNPRYQVTQFGKPVTLSCSQTLNHNVMYWYQQKSSQAPKLLFHYYDKDFNNEADTPDNFQSRRPNTSFCFLDIRSPGLGDTAMYLCATGLAGYNEQFFGPGTRLTVL.

Only a few counts were recorded for this clonotype. V and J are TRBV6-2 or TRBV6-3 and TRBJ2-1; a weak D match, TRBD2 (6 bases). This CDR3 is built from 11 residues. CDR1 is MNHEY, CDR2 SVGEGT, per germline. Trimming cost V 2 bases and J 15 bases, with 11 bases left between them. The CDR3 region is CASSYPREAFF. Written as DNA, the CDR3 is TGTGCCAGCAGTTACCCCAGGGAGGCGTTCTTC.

The genes are TRBV29-1 and TRBJ2-3, with a possible D match to TRBD1 (5 bases). The ends were cut back, 5 bases at V and 3 bases at J, with 12 bases in the middle. The CDR3 sequence is 13 residues long. Per the germline V gene, CDR1 is SQVTM and CDR2 is ANQGSEA. Here the CDR3 DNA reads TGCAGCGTTCGGACACCGTTAACAGATACGCAGTATTTT. It encodes CSVRTPLTDTQYF.

This clonotype was observed a few times. The chain links TRBV4-1 to TRBJ2-7, with D possibly matching TRBD1 (5 bases). CDR3 length equals 14 residues. Trimming shortened V by 2 bases and J by 5 bases, and 13 bases separated the two germline ends. Germline lookup yields CDR1 MGHRA and CDR2 YSYEKL. The CDR3, as DNA: TGCGCCAGCAGCCAAACAGGAAAGTCCCACGAGCAGTACTTC. Translating it yields CASSQTGKSHEQYF.

The chain employs TRBV28 and TRBJ2-7; D unresolved. The V gene lost 3 bases and the J gene lost 2 bases, with 8 bases spanning the gap. Germline CDR1 is MDHEN and CDR2 is SYDVKM. The CDR3 has 13 residues. The CDR3 bases are TGTGCCAGCAGTTTTCTCCAGACCTACGAGCAGTACTTC. Protein sequence: CASSFLQTYEQYF.

This clonotype was picked up many times. The genes are TRBV12-3 or TRBV12-4 and TRBJ2-1; 13 bases align to TRBD2. After removal of 7 bases from V and 10 bases from J, the junction contained 4 bases not matched to a gene. The CDR3 is 13 amino acids. The CDR3 loop is CASKPGLAGEQFF. The CDR3, as DNA: TGTGCCAGCAAACCGGGACTAGCGGGAGAGCAGTTCTTC.

This clonotype has only a few counts. The rearrangement uses TRBV7-2 and TRBJ1-4, with D possibly being TRBD1 (6 bases). The CDR3 runs 17 residues. V was clipped by 2 bases and J by 0 bases, with 13 bases between them. Germline loops: CDR1 SGHTA, CDR2 FQGNSA. This chain's CDR3 is CASSLLGAGATNEKLFF. The CDR3 bases are TGTGCCAGCAGCTTACTAGGAGCAGGGGCAACTAATGAAAAACTGTTTTTT.